This note documents a single T cell receptor beta chain sequence. The sample is drawn from a study of T-cell memory formation after mild COVID-19. CDR1 is SNHLY and CDR2 is FYNNEI in the germline V gene. V lost 5 bases to trimming and J lost 7 bases, with 21 bases between them. This CDR3 region has 16 residues. TCRdb processed the 5' RACE reads anew with MiXCR; each CDR3 protein has one entry. Of under 110,000 distinct CDR3 sequences in the sample, 15% to 20% were seen once. Sequenced material: PBMCs or a T cell subset sorted from them (not recorded which). This sequence joins TRBV2 and TRBJ1-5, with a weak D call TRBD1 (6 bases). This sequence was found in an adult woman who had mild COVID-19 (a few samples of this study predate the infection). Cell type and time point are not known. The CDR3 sequence is CASSLPRGGIEQPQHF. CDR3 DNA: TGTGCCAGCAGTCTCCCTAGGGGGGGGATAGAGCAGCCCCAGCATTTT.